Included here is one TCR beta chain sequence, with context. Its antigen is currently not known. Base qualities are not at hand, and no much larger clone is one base apart. This sample stems from a study of blood T cells in healthy people across ages (dated by TCRdb to about 2015). Turning to the overall study: In model experiments, roughly one uniquely barcoded TCR beta cDNA molecule per two T cells was captured by template switching. Using deep sequencing normalized with unique cDNA molecular identifiers, the study measured how TCR beta repertoire diversity changes with age. Donors of different ages were randomly distributed across sequencing lanes to avoid experimental bias. For two donors (one aged 18 to 30 and one aged 80 or older), the study analyzed two additional independent replicas of 1 million unique cDNA reads from the same blood draw. Four age groups were formed from the donors: young (average roughly 15 years), middle-aged (just under 40), aged (about 62) and long-lived (about 80).

What the research found in general, with its limitations: Bulk unsorted PBMC profiling prevented conclusive comparison of naive and antigen-experienced compartments. Compared with the aged group, the long-lived group had more naive CD4+ T cells, fewer expanded clones and increased TCR diversity, suggesting age selection. Total diversity estimates from one million sequenced T cells were considered lower bounds and underestimates. Observed TCR beta diversity per million T cells fell roughly linearly with age, and a significant reduction was already apparent by age around 40. The percentage of naive T cells measured by flow cytometry correlated strongly with observed TCR beta diversity. Because donor CMV infection status was unknown, age-related changes in expanded clonotypes were potentially confounded.

Donors were 39 systemically healthy Caucasian individuals from Russia aged roughly 6 to 90 years. Ten milliliters of peripheral blood were drawn from each donor into EDTA-treated Vacutainer tubes. Ficoll-Paque density-gradient centrifugation was used to isolate PBMCs, with at least 6.5 million per sample. Total RNA, at least 5 micrograms per sample, was extracted from PBMCs with Trizol reagent. For every donor, flow cytometry on a PBMC aliquot measured the percentage of naive CD45RAhigh/CD27high T cells. The library was produced with 5' RACE. Instrument used: Illumina HiSeq 2500. A second PCR of about 7 to 12 cycles was performed with a sample-barcoded 5' primer and a J-beta primer mix. Each TCR beta cDNA molecule received a unique molecular identifier from a template-switch 5' adaptor carrying 12 random nucleotides. At least 3 million CDR3-containing paired-end reads were obtained from each sample. First-strand cDNA synthesis was performed from all RNA using the Mint cDNA synthesis kit, with priming by a TRBC-specific oligonucleotide. Following uracil-DNA glycosylase treatment, a first 18-cycle PCR with universal primers M1SS and BC2_uni_R was performed on all cDNA. Per the original workflow: For normalization, 1 million high-quality reads were randomly selected from each sample, with every read carrying a distinct molecular identifier. Reads with shared molecular identifiers were discarded instead of being binned into consensus sequences. MiTCR, run with a Q25 quality threshold and the strictest error-elimination algorithm, handled CDR3 identification, clonotype clustering and error correction. A nonparametric unseen species model with Euler transformation was used to estimate lower-bound total TCR beta diversity. TCRdb ran its own pipeline on the public reads, namely fastp trimming at Q25 and MiXCR clone calling, and kept in-frame beta chains. Each record represents a unique CDR3 protein, reported with the most common genes and DNA among its rows. The V and J calls shown here were made by TCRdb, not taken from the authors' results. This sample gives around 900,000 distinct CDR3 sequences in total; around 54% of them show up just once. Around 21% of the sample rests with the top ten.

The sample was blood. The receptor comes from a woman aged 60-75 years in good health.

CDR3 sequence: CASSAGRQRYNEQFF. The DNA sequence reads TGTGCCAGCAGCGCCGGGCGGCAGAGATACAATGAGCAGTTCTTC. The chain is assembled from TRBV7-8 and TRBJ2-1; the D gene remains uncertain. The CDR3 covers 15 residues, taking in both the cysteine and the phenylalanine. Only the CDR3 region is kept as DNA, spanning 45 bases read in frame from base 1. V was cut back by 5 bases and J by 4 bases, leaving a gap of 15 bases between them. From a lookup of the germline V gene, CDR1 and CDR2 are SGHVS and FQNEAQ.